The T cell receptor (beta chain) under discussion was sequenced for a study of T cells in Graves' hyperthyroidism and ophthalmopathy. Trimming took 8 bases from V and 5 from J, leaving 10 bases between them. The CDR3 has 11 residues. CDR1 and CDR2 (germline): MDHEN, SYDVKM. TCR beta CDR3 regions were amplified from RNA transcripts. First-round RT-PCR of the TCR CDR3 relied on the HTBI primer set. In TCRdb, the multiplex PCR reads were re-called with MiXCR into one record per CDR3 protein. The sample comprises a few hundred thousand distinct CDR3 sequences, more than 20% of which are singletons, and around 70% rests with the top ten.

The TCR originated in a man between 45 and 60 years old with Graves' hyperthyroidism. Sequenced material: blood. This rearrangement joins TRBV28 to TRBJ2-7; no firm D call. CDR3 region: CASCLGNEQYF. DNA of the CDR3: TGTGCCAGCTGCTTGGGCAACGAGCAGTACTTC.